The T cell receptor (beta chain) under discussion was sequenced for a study of control samples from healthy donors and cancer patients. Germline CDR1 is LGHNA and CDR2 is YNFKEQ. The CDR3 is 15 amino acids. Trimming cost V 1 base and J 5 bases; bases outside gene matches: 7. The table came from immunoSEQ multiplex PCR; TCRdb's copy has only in-frame clones and leaves some out. The table shows tens of thousands of clones, with around 94% occurring only once. The sequence derives from a man between 60 and 70 years old in good health. The chain joins TRBV4-2 to TRBJ2-5; 7 bases fit TRBD1. Sample: blood. The chain's CDR3 is CASSQGLETGETQYF. The CDR3 bases are TGTGCCAGCAGCCAAGGTTTGGAGACAGGGGAGACCCAGTACTTC.